The 12 T cell receptor beta chains below all came from one sample that was sequenced in a study of cytomegalovirus exposure and HLA in healthy donors. The primer mix had 60 Vbeta and 13 Jbeta primers. Only in-frame clones appear in the TCRdb table, and some are missing; sequencing was by immunoSEQ multiplex PCR. The sample has about 140,000 clones, around three quarters seen once. The specimen was PBMCs. These receptors were taken from a man aged 35 to 55 in good health and CMV-seropositive.

The chain couples TRBV7-8 to TRBJ1-1, with a weak D call TRBD1 (6 bases). V was shortened by 1 base and J by 8 bases, with 14 bases between the two germline ends. The germline V gene encodes CDR1 SGHVS and CDR2 FQNEAQ. The CDR3 is 14 amino acids. The CDR3 region is CASSLGYGQREAFF. DNA for the CDR3: TGTGCCAGCAGCTTAGGATATGGACAGAGGGAAGCTTTCTTT.

This clone was picked up one time. J is TRBJ1-2 and V is TRBV6-5; 9 positions match TRBD1. The CDR3 extends over 16 amino acids. CDR1 is MNHEY and CDR2 is SVGAGI in the germline V gene. Losses at the gene ends were 0 bases for V and 2 bases for J; bases not matched to a gene: 4. The CDR3 sequence: CASSYSSGQGNYGYTF. Here the CDR3 DNA reads TGTGCCAGCAGTTACTCCTCGGGACAGGGCAACTATGGCTACACCTTC.

The V gene is TRBV18, the J gene TRBJ1-1; perhaps TRBD1 as D (5 bases). The CDR3 loop spans 13 amino acids. The germline gives CDR1 KGHSH, CDR2 LQKENI. V was clipped by 4 bases and J by 8 bases, with 14 bases between them. CDR3 nucleotides: TGTGCCAGCTCACGGGAAGGGACTGAAGAAGCTTTCTTT. Translation: CASSREGTEEAFF.

The rearrangement uses TRBV2 and TRBJ1-1; TRBD1 aligns across 8 bases. With V trimmed by 4 bases and J by 6 bases, 10 bases remained unmatched. In germline, CDR1 is SNHLY, CDR2 FYNNEI. The CDR3 is 15 amino acids. The CDR3 DNA sequence: TGTGCCAGCAGTGTCTCGACAGGGGCCCTTTCTGAAGCTTTCTTT. Amino acid sequence: CASSVSTGALSEAFF.

The rearrangement links TRBV15 to TRBJ2-5; D perhaps matches TRBD1 (5 bases). Germline loops: CDR1 LNHNV, CDR2 YYDKDF (reference sequence). Trimming removed 3 bases at V and 4 bases at J, with 12 bases between. The CDR3 is 14 amino acids. As DNA, the CDR3 is TGTGCCACCAGCAGGGGTTTAAGGGGAGAGACCCAGTACTTC. It specifies CATSRGLRGETQYF.

The rearrangement uses TRBV21-1 and TRBJ1-5. TRBV21-1 is recorded as a pseudogene. This CDR3 is 13 amino acids long. Here the CDR3 DNA reads TGTGCCAGCAGCTTATGTTCTATCCAGCCCCAGCATTTT. This encodes CASSLCSIQPQHF.

The table lists this clone with a few counts. The V gene is TRBV28, the J gene TRBJ2-7; the match to TRBD2 covers 13 bases. Germline lookup yields CDR1 MDHEN and CDR2 SYDVKM. After removal of 7 bases from V and 4 bases from J, the junction contained 13 bases not matched to a gene. CDR3 length equals 17 residues. This CDR3 reads CASTLAGGPVKLYEQYF. The CDR3 DNA reads as TGTGCCAGCACACTAGCGGGAGGGCCGGTTAAATTGTACGAGCAGTACTTC.

The chain is built from TRBV2 and TRBJ2-1, with 13 nucleotides matching TRBD2. In germline, CDR1 is SNHLY, CDR2 FYNNEI. The CDR3 loop spans 15 amino acids. The junction had 6 bases not matched to a gene; V was cut back by 4 bases and J by 9 bases. This CDR3 is CASSGTLAGGGEQFF. CDR3 coding DNA: TGTGCCAGCAGTGGTACACTAGCGGGGGGGGGTGAGCAGTTCTTC.

This clone has only one observation. V usage is TRBV5-1 and J usage is TRBJ1-1; possible D gene TRBD1, 5 bases. V was trimmed by 3 bases and J by 1 base, leaving 16 bases between them. This CDR3 comprises 16 residues. Germline CDR1 reads SGHRS; CDR2 reads YFSETQ. The CDR3 region is CASSSSGVQKNTEAFF. The CDR3 coding sequence is TGCGCCAGCAGCTCATCGGGGGTACAGAAGAACACTGAAGCTTTCTTT.

V usage is TRBV28 and J usage is TRBJ1-5, with D unclear. Germline V gene lookup returns CDR1 MDHEN and CDR2 SYDVKM. Trimming removed 6 bases at V and 0 bases at J, with 12 bases between. This CDR3 contains 15 residues. The CDR3 loop is CASRLGRISNQPQHF. The DNA of the CDR3 is TGTGCCAGCAGATTAGGCAGAATTAGCAATCAGCCCCAGCATTTT.

The V call is TRBV5-4, the J call TRBJ2-1; 10 bases line up with TRBD2. The length of the CDR3 is 16 residues. The germline gives CDR1 SGHNT, CDR2 YYREEE (reference sequence). V lost 4 bases to trimming and J lost 10 bases; unmatched junction nucleotides: 14. The CDR3 protein is CASSPGRAGGPGEQFF. CDR3 sequence (DNA): TGTGCCAGCAGCCCCGGTCGAGCGGGGGGGCCAGGGGAGCAGTTCTTC. Filled out from reference TRBV5-4 and TRBJ2-1, the complete variable domain reads ETGVTQSPTHLIKTRGQQVTLRCSSQSGHNTVSWYQQALGQGPQFIFQYYREEENGRGNFPPRFSGLQFPNYSSELNVNALELDDSALYLCASSPGRAGGPGEQFFGPGTRLTVL.

This clone was found once. This rearrangement joins TRBV18 to TRBJ2-2; 10 nucleotides line up with TRBD1. The germline CDR1 and CDR2 sequences are KGHSH and LQKENI. The CDR3 spans 15 residues. J was trimmed by 6 bases and V by 5 bases; bases with no gene match: 6. Here the CDR3 reads CASSTGQGFPGELFF. CDR3 nucleotides: TGTGCCAGCTCAACGGGACAGGGGTTCCCCGGGGAGCTGTTTTTT.